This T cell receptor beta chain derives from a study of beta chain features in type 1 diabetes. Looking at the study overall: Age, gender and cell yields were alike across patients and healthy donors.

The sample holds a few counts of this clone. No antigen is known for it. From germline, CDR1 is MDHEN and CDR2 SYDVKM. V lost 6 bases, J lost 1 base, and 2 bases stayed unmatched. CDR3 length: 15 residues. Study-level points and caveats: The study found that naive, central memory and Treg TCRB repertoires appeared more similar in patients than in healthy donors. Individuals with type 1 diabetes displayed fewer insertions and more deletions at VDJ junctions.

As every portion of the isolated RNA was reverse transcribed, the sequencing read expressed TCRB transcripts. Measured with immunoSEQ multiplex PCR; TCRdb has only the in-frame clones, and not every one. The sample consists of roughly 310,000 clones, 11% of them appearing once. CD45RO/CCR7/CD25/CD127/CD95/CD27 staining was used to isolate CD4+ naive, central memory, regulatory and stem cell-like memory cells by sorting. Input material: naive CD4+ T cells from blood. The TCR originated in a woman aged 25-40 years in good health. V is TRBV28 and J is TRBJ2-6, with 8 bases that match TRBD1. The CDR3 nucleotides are TGTGCCAGCAGACGACAGGGGTCTGGGGCCAACGTCCTGACTTTC. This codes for CASRRQGSGANVLTF.